A single sample gave rise to the 26 T cell receptor beta chains below, sequenced in a study of beta chain features in type 1 diabetes. All of the isolated RNA was reverse transcribed, so expressed TCRB transcripts were sequenced. Sequencing used immunoSEQ multiplex PCR; TCRdb keeps in-frame clones, though not all of them. The data contain 250,000 to 350,000 clones, 13% to 15% of them seen just once; the ten biggest clones take up 5.5% to 7.5%. Source material: central memory CD4+ T cells from blood. The receptors stem from a man aged 25-40 years in good health.

This sequence joins TRBV2 and TRBJ1-3; D may be TRBD1 (5 bases). Germline values: CDR1 SNHLY, CDR2 FYNNEI. Trimming removed 10 bases from V and 0 bases from J, with 10 bases in between. The CDR3 consists of 13 residues. CDR3 sequence reads: CAKTDISGNTIYF. Written as DNA, the CDR3 is TGTGCCAAGACGGACATCTCTGGAAACACCATATATTTT.

V gene TRBV29-1 combines with J gene TRBJ1-2; D not resolved. CDR3 length equals 12 residues. Germline V gene lookup returns CDR1 SQVTM and CDR2 ANQGSEA. V lost 5 bases, J lost 3 bases, and 10 bases lay in between. CDR3 sequence reads: CSVRHPDYGYTF. For the CDR3, the DNA is TGCAGCGTTCGTCACCCCGACTATGGCTACACCTTC.

This clone was recorded a few times. The chain has TRBV27 and TRBJ1-4, with 9 positions matching TRBD1. Germline assignment: CDR1 MNHEY and CDR2 SMNVEV (reference sequence). The V segment lost 4 bases and the J segment 7 bases; nucleotides outside the gene matches: 10. The CDR3 consists of 16 residues. The CDR3 region has the DNA TGTGCCAGCAGTTCGCCAAGACAGGGGGGAGGTGAAAAACTGTTTTTT. As protein: CASSSPRQGGGEKLFF.

CDR3 region: CASNPTGTGHEKLFF. CDR3 in DNA: TGTGCCAGCAATCCGACCGGGACAGGGCATGAAAAACTGTTTTTT. The V and J genes are TRBV6-5 and TRBJ1-4; the match to TRBD1 covers 9 bases. Germline CDR1 reads MNHEY; CDR2 reads SVGAGI. The CDR3 spans 15 residues. The V gene end was trimmed by 7 bases and the J gene end by 6 bases; junction bases not matched to a gene: 9.

This clone was seen only a few times. The V and J genes are TRBV4-1 and TRBJ2-1; D remains ambiguous. Deletions cut 3 bases from V and 4 bases from J, with 13 bases between. Germline loops: CDR1 MGHRA, CDR2 YSYEKL. This CDR3 is built from 15 residues. CDR3 in amino acids: CASSHGETPYNEQFF. The CDR3 DNA sequence: TGCGCCAGCAGCCACGGCGAGACACCATACAATGAGCAGTTCTTC.

The genes are TRBV9 and TRBJ2-7, with D perhaps being TRBD1 or TRBD2 (5 bases each). Germline V gives CDR1 SGDLS, CDR2 YYNGEE. V gave up 0 bases and J gave up 7 bases, with 8 bases separating them. This CDR3 has 12 residues. CDR3 loop: CASSVGGGEQYF. The CDR3 DNA reads TGTGCCAGCAGCGTAGGGGGCGGGGAGCAGTACTTC.

The sample holds a few counts of this clone. J is TRBJ1-2 and V is TRBV9; 10 bases line up with TRBD1. This CDR3 is built from 17 residues. V lost 4 bases and J lost 8; bases outside the gene matches: 17. CDR1 is SGDLS and CDR2 is YYNGEE in the germline V gene. The CDR3 nucleotides are TGTGCCAGCAGCCCCGGGACAGGGGCTAGGATTTTGAGGGGCTACACCTTC. Protein: CASSPGTGARILRGYTF.

This clone has more than one count but fewer than ten. J is TRBJ2-5 and V is TRBV10-3; TRBD2 is a possible D gene (5 bases). Germline V CDR1 and CDR2: ENHRY, SYGVKD. The V end was cut by 8 bases, the J end by 0 bases, with 10 bases between. The CDR3 has 13 amino acids. Here the CDR3 reads CAIRPGNQETQYF. CDR3 coding DNA: TGTGCCATCCGCCCGGGGAACCAAGAGACCCAGTACTTC.

Only a few counts were recorded for this clone. The V gene is TRBV4-1, the J gene TRBJ1-1; D gene unclear. V shed 4 bases and J shed 3 bases, with 15 bases lying between them. In germline, CDR1 is MGHRA, CDR2 YSYEKL. CDR3 length equals 15 residues. CDR3: CASSRNGERDTEAFF. DNA for the CDR3: TGCGCCAGCAGCCGAAACGGGGAGAGGGACACTGAAGCTTTCTTT.

There are a few counts of this clone. The J gene is TRBJ2-5, the V gene TRBV7-9; the D gene is possibly TRBD2 (5 bases). Trimming left V 5 bases short and J 1 base short, with 11 bases between. Germline CDR1 reads SEHNR; CDR2 reads FQNEAQ (reference sequence). The CDR3 runs 14 residues. CDR3 loop: CASSPGLLQETQYF. DNA of the CDR3: TGTGCCAGCAGCCCAGGACTTCTCCAAGAGACCCAGTACTTC.

This clone came up a few times. The rearrangement joins TRBV6-5 to TRBJ1-3; D is unresolved. Germline V gives CDR1 MNHEY, CDR2 SVGAGI. Trimming shortened V by 3 bases and J by 0 bases, and 9 bases separated the two germline ends. The CDR3 is made up of 15 amino acids. CDR3 region: CASSYRAISGNTIYF. The DNA for the CDR3 is TGTGCCAGCAGTTATAGGGCCATCTCTGGAAACACCATATATTTT.

This clone was seen a few times. The chain links TRBV7-2 to TRBJ2-7; tentatively, D is TRBD1 (6 bases). CDR3 length: 14 amino acids. Germline V gene data show CDR1 as SGHTA and CDR2 as FQGNSA. V was clipped by 1 base and J by 6 bases, with 13 bases between them. CDR3 protein: CASSLGLTGSEQYF. In DNA, the CDR3 is TGTGCCAGCAGCTTAGGCTTAACAGGGAGCGAGCAGTACTTC.

The table lists this clone with a few counts. Other nucleotide sequences from this sample produce the same CDR3. This chain uses TRBV18 with TRBJ1-1; D is undetermined. V was pared by 0 bases and J by 2 bases, with 4 bases between. This CDR3 is built from 13 residues. Per the germline V gene, CDR1 is KGHSH and CDR2 is LQKENI. The DNA for the CDR3 is TGTGCCAGCTCACCACCGGTTAACACTGAAGCTTTCTTT. It specifies CASSPPVNTEAFF.

Note on this clone: This same CDR3 is encoded by further DNA sequences in the sample. The rearrangement links TRBV5-1 to TRBJ1-5; D is unclear. Germline V lookup: CDR1 SGHRS, CDR2 YFSETQ. CDR3 length: 14 amino acids. V was trimmed by 0 bases and J by 5 bases, leaving 9 bases between them. DNA of the CDR3: TGCGCCAGCAGCTTGGATAGTAGGGATCAGCCCCAGCATTTT. It is translated as CASSLDSRDQPQHF.

This clone turned up a few times. The chain links TRBV5-1 to TRBJ2-5; D not resolved. Between the trimmed V and J ends, which lost 5 bases and 1 base, there was a span of 12 bases. This CDR3 has 14 residues. Germline V gives CDR1 SGHRS, CDR2 YFSETQ. CDR3 in amino acids: CASSPGRFQETQYF. The CDR3 DNA reads as TGCGCCAGCAGTCCTGGACGGTTCCAAGAGACCCAGTACTTC.

This clone has a handful of counts. The chain joins TRBV7-7 to TRBJ2-1; D is ambiguous. The CDR3 covers 14 residues. Trimming stripped 1 base from V and 6 bases from J, with 10 bases between. CDR1 is SSHAT, CDR2 FNYEAQ, per germline (reference sequence). The CDR3 region is CASSLGRDFNEQFF. DNA for the CDR3: TGTGCCAGCAGCTTAGGTCGAGATTTCAATGAGCAGTTCTTC.

This clone has at least ten counts. The chain has TRBV28 and TRBJ1-5, with 8 nucleotides matching TRBD1. The CDR3 is 15 residues long. Losses at the gene ends were 7 bases for V and 4 bases for J; bases not matched to a gene: 9. Germline V gene data show CDR1 as MDHEN and CDR2 as SYDVKM. CDR3 nucleotides: TGTGCCAGCACCACCGGACAGGGAGGAAATCAGCCCCAGCATTTT. Amino acids: CASTTGQGGNQPQHF.

The V gene is TRBV6-1, the J gene TRBJ2-3; the D gene is possibly TRBD1 (5 bases). CDR3 length: 14 amino acids. V lost 1 base, J lost 2 bases, and 7 bases lay in between. In germline, CDR1 is MNHNS, CDR2 SASEGT. The CDR3 sequence is CASSEGQHTDTQYF. CDR3 sequence (DNA): TGTGCCAGCAGTGAAGGACAGCACACAGATACGCAGTATTTT.

The rearrangement joins TRBV20-1 to TRBJ2-5, with no clear D. CDR3 length: 11 amino acids. Trimming took off 6 bases at V and 5 bases at J, with 10 bases between the two ends. CDR1 is DFQATT, CDR2 SNEGSKA, per germline (reference sequence). The CDR3 DNA reads TGCAGTGCCCTCCCCACGGAGACCCAGTACTTC. This encodes CSALPTETQYF.

The V call is TRBV18, the J call TRBJ1-6; 7 bases line up with TRBD1. Losses at the gene ends were 2 bases for V and 9 bases for J; bases not matched to a gene: 1. Germline CDR1 is KGHSH and CDR2 is LQKENI. The CDR3 consists of 13 residues. CDR3 sequence reads: CASSPDRVSPLHF. CDR3 coding DNA: TGTGCCAGCTCACCAGACAGGGTTTCACCCCTCCACTTT.

This clone was picked up a small number of times. The chain links TRBV7-2 to TRBJ1-4; D gene uncertain. V lost 4 bases, J lost 5 bases, and 8 bases lay in between. This CDR3 spans 13 amino acids. The germline V gene has CDR1 SGHTA and CDR2 FQGNSA. Here the CDR3 DNA reads TGTGCCAGCAGCTCTCGGTTGAATGAAAAACTGTTTTTT. Translating it yields CASSSRLNEKLFF.

This clone was detected a few times. V usage is TRBV5-1 and J usage is TRBJ2-3; 7 bases are shared with TRBD2. The CDR3 spans 18 residues. V lost 0 bases to trimming and J lost 2 bases; unmatched junction nucleotides: 12. Germline CDR1 is SGHRS and CDR2 is YFSETQ. The CDR3 nucleotides are TGCGCCAGCAGCTTGGCCCCCACGGGGCGGGGGAACACAGATACGCAGTATTTT. It codes for CASSLAPTGRGNTDTQYF.

This chain uses TRBV10-2 with TRBJ2-7; 11 bases are a match to TRBD1. CDR3 length: 13 amino acids. Germline CDR1 is WSHSY and CDR2 is SAAADI. Trimming cost V 8 bases and J 3 bases; bases outside gene matches: 3. The CDR3 region is CASGGTGGYEQYF. CDR3 nucleotide sequence: TGCGCCAGCGGGGGGACAGGGGGCTACGAGCAGTACTTC.

The table lists this clone with a few counts. V usage is TRBV11-3 and J usage is TRBJ2-1; tentatively, D is TRBD1 (5 bases). V lost 0 bases to trimming and J lost 3 bases, with 9 bases between them. Germline-derived CDR1 and CDR2 are SGHNT and YENEEA. The CDR3 has 15 residues. In DNA, the CDR3 is TGTGCCAGCAGCTTAGATACCACAGGCTACAATGAGCAGTTCTTC. Translated: CASSLDTTGYNEQFF.

This clone has just a few counts. This chain connects TRBV5-4 to TRBJ2-1; D is tentatively TRBD1 or TRBD2 (5 bases each). V shed 0 bases and J shed 10 bases, with 14 bases lying between them. Germline lookup yields CDR1 SGHNT and CDR2 YYREEE (reference sequence). CDR3 length: 14 residues. DNA for the CDR3: TGTGCCAGCAGCTTGGGGGGGAAGGTTTTAGAGCAGTTCTTC. This codes for CASSLGGKVLEQFF.

This clone was observed a handful of times. The chain recombines TRBV6-1 with TRBJ1-2, with unresolved D. Germline CDR1 MNHNS, CDR2 SASEGT. The CDR3 runs 13 residues. Trimming stripped 6 bases from V and 2 bases from J, with 10 bases between. CDR3 DNA: TGTGCCAGCAGACCCCAGGAGAACTATGGCTACACCTTC. Translating it yields CASRPQENYGYTF.